Listed below are T cell receptor beta chains from one sample, sequenced in a study of blood T cell repertoires in COVID-19. Repertoires were generated with immunoSEQ multiplex PCR, while TCRdb's copy carries only in-frame clones and drops some. This table has roughly 410,000 clones, around 87% appearing once. Input material: peripheral blood. These receptors came from a woman aged 60-70 years with COVID-19, enrolled during active disease. CDR3s include the opening cysteine and the closing phenylalanine or tryptophan. Each record gives: CDR3 protein, V gene, J gene, D gene. A D gene is named only where the DNA matches it firmly.

CDR3: CASSQEAGGYGYTF
V: TRBV5-1
J: TRBJ1-2
D: TRBD1

CDR3: CSVRGQGLTDTQYF
V: TRBV29-1
J: TRBJ2-3
D: TRBD1

CDR3: CASTRSGANVLTF
V: TRBV3-1/TRBV3-2
J: TRBJ2-6
D: -

CDR3: CSVAEIGTGLAEQFF
V: TRBV29-1
J: TRBJ2-1
D: TRBD1

CDR3: CASSYSVGQVSYEQYF
V: TRBV6-5
J: TRBJ2-7
D: TRBD1

CDR3: CSASRDRVQYF
V: TRBV20-1
J: TRBJ2-4
D: -

CDR3: CASSQVRGGPNTQYF
V: TRBV4-2
J: TRBJ2-3
D: TRBD2

CDR3: CASSSKDRRSEAFF
V: TRBV5-4
J: TRBJ1-1
D: TRBD1

CDR3: CASNLYPLGGKTEAFF
V: TRBV5-4
J: TRBJ1-1
D: TRBD1

CDR3: CASSPITAGSYGYTF
V: TRBV5-1
J: TRBJ1-2
D: -

CDR3: CASSLILAGGNNEQFF
V: TRBV5-1
J: TRBJ2-1
D: TRBD2

CDR3: CASSLTGVGEQYF
V: TRBV7-9
J: TRBJ2-7
D: -

CDR3: CASRHNEGQGISGTEAFF
V: TRBV7-2
J: TRBJ1-1
D: TRBD1

CDR3: CASSLAQNTEAFF
V: TRBV5-4
J: TRBJ1-1
D: -

CDR3: CASSLASGGPSYNEQFF
V: TRBV5-4
J: TRBJ2-1
D: TRBD2

CDR3: CASSRAGANTGELFF
V: TRBV6-5
J: TRBJ2-2
D: TRBD2

CDR3: CATSTGPRETQYF
V: TRBV15
J: TRBJ2-5
D: -